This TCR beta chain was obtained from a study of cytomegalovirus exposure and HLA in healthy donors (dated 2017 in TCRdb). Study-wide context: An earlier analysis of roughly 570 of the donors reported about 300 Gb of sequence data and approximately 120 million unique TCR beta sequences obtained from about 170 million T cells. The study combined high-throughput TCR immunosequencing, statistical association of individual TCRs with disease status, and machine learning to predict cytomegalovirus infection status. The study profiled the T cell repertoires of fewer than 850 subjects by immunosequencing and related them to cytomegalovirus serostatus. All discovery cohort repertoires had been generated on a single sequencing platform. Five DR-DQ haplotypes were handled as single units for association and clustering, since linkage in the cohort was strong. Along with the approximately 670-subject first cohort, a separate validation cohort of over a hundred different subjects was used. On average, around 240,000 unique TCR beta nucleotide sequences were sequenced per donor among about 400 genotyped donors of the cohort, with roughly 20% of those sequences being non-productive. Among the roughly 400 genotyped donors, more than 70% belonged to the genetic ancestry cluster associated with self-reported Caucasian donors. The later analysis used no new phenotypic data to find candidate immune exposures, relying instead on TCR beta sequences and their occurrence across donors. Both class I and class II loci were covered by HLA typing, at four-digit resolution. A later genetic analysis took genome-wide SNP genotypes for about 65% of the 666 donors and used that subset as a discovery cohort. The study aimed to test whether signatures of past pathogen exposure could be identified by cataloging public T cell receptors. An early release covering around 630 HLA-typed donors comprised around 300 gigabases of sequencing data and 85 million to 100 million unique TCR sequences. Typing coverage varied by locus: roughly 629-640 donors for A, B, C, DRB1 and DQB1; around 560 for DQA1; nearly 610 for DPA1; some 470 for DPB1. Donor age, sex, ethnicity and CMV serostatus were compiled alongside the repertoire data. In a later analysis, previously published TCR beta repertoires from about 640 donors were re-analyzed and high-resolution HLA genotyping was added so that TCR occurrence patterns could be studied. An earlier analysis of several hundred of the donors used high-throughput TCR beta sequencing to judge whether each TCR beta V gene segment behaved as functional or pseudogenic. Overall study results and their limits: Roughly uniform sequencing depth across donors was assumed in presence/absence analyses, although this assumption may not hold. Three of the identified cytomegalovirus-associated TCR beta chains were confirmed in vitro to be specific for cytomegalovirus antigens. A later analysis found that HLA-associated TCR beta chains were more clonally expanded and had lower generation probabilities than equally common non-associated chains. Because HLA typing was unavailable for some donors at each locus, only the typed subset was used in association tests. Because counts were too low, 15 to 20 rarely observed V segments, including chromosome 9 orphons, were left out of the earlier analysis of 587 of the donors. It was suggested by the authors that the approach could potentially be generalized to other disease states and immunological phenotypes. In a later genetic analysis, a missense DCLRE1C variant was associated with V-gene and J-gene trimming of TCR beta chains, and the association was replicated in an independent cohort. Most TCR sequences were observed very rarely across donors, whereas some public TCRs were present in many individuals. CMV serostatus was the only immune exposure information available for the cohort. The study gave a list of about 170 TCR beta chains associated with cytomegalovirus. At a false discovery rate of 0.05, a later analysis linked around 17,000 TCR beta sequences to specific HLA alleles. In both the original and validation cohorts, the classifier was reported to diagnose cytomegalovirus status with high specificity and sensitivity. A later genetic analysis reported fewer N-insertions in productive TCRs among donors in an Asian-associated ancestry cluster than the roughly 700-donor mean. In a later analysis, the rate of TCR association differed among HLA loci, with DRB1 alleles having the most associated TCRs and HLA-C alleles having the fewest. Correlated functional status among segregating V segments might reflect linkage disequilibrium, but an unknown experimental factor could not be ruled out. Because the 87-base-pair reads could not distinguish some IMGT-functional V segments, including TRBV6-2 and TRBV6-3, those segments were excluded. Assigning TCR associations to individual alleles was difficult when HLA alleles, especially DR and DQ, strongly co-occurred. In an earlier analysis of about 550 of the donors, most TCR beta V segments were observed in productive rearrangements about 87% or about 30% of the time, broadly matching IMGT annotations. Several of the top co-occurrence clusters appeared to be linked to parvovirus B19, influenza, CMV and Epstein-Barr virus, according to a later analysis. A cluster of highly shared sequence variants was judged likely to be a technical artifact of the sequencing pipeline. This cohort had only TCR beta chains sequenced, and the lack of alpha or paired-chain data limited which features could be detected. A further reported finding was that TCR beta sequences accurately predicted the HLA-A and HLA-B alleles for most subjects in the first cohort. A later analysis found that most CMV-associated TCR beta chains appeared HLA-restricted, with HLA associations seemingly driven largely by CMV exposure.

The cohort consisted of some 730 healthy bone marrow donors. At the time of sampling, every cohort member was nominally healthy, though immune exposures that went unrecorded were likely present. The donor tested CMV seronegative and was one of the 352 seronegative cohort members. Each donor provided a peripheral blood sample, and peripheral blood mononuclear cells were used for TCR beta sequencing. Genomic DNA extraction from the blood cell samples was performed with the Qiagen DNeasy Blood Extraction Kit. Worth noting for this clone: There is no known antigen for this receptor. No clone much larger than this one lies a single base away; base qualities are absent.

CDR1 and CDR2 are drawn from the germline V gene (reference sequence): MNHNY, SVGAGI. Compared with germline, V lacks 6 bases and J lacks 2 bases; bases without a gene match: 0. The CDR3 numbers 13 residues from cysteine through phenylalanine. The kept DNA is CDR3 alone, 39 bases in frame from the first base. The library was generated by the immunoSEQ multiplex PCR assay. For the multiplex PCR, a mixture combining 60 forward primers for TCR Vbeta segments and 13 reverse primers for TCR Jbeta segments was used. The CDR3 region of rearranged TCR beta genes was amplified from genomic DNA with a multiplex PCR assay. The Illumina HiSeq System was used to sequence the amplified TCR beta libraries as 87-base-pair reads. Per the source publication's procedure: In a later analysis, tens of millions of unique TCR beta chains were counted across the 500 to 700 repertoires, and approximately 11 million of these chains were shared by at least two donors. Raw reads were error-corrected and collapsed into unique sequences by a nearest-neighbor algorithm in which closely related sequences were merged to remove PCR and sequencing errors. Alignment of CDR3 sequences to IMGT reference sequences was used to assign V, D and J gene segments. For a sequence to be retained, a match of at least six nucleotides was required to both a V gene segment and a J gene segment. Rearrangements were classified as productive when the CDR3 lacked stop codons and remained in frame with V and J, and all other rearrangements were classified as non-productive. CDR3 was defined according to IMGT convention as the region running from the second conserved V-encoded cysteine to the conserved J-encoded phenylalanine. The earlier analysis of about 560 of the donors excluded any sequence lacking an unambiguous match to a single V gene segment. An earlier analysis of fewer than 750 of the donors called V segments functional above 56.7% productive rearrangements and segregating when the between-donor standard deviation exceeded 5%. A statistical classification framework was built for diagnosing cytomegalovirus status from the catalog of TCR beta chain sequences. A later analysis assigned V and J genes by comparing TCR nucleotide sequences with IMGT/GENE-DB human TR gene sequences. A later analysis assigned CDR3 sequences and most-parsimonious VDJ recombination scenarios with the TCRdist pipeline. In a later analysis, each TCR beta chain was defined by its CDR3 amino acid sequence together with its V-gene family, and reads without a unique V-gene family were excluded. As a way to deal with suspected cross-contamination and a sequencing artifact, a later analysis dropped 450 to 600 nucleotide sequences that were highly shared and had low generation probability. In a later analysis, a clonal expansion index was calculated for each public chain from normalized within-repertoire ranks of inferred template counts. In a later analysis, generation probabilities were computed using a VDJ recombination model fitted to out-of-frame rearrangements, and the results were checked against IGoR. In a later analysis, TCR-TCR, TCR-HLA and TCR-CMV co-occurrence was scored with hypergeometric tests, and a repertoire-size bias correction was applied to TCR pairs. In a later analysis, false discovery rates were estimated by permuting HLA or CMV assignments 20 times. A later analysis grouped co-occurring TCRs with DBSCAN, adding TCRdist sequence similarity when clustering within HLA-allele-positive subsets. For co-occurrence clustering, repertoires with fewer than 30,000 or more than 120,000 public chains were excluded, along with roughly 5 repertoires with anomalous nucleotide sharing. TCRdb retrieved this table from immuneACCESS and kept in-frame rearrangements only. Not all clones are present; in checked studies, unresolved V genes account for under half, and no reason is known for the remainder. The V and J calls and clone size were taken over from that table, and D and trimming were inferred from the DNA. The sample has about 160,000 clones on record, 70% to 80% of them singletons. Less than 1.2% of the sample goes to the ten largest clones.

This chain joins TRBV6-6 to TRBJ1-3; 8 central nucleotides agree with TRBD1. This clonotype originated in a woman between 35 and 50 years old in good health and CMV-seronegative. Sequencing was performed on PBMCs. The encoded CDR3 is CASRDRAGNTIYF. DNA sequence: TGTGCCAGCAGGGACAGGGCTGGAAACACCATATATTTT.